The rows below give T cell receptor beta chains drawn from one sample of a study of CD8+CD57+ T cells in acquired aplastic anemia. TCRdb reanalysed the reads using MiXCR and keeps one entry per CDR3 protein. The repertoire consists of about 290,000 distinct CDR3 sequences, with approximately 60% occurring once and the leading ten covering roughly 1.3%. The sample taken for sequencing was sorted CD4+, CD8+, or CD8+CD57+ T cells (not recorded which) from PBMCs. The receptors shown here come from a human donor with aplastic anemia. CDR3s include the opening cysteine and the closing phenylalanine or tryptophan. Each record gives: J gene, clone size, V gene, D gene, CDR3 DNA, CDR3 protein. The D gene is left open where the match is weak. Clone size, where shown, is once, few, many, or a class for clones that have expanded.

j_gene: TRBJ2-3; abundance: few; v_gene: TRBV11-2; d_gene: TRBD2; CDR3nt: TGTGCCAGCAGCAAAGGACTAGCGGGGACCACAGATACGCAGTATTTT; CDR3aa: CASSKGLAGTTDTQYF
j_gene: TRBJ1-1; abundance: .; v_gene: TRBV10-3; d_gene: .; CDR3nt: TGCGCCATCAGTGAGGGCCGGCAGGGGAACACTGAAGCTTTCTTT; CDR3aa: CAISEGRQGNTEAFF
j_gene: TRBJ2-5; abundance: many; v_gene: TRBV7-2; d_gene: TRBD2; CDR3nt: TGTGCCAGCAGCTTAGAAGTCCTAGCGGGGGGCAGGAAAGAGACCCAGTACTTC; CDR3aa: CASSLEVLAGGRKETQYF
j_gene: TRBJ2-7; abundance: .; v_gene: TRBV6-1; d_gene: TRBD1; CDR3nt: TGTGCCAGCAGTGAAGCCGAGACAGGGGGCTACGAGCAGTACTTC; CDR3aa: CASSEAETGGYEQYF
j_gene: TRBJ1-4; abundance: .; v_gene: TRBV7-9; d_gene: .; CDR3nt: TGTGCCAGCAGCTTTGAGGGAAACCTGTTTTTT; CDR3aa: CASSFEGNLFF
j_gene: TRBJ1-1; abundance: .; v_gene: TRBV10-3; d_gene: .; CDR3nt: TGTGCCATCAGTGGTCTCGAGGAAGCTTTCTTT; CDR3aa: CAISGLEEAFF
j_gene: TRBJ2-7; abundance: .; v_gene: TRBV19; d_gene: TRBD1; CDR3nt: TGTGCCGGTAGGACCGGGACAGGGAGCTCCTACGAGCAGTACTTC; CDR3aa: CAGRTGTGSSYEQYF
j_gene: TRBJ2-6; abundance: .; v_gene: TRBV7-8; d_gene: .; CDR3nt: TGTGCCAGCAGCCCCTCCTCAGGGGCCAGCGTCCTGACTTTC; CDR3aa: CASSPSSGASVLTF
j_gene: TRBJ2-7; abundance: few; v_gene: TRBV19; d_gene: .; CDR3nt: TGTGCCAGTAGTAAGGGTCACAGGACGAACTACGAGCAGTACTTC; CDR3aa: CASSKGHRTNYEQYF
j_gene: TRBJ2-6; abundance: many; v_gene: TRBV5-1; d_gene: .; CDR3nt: TGCGCCAGCAGCTTGGCCAAGGGAGGATCTGGGGCCAACGTCCTGACTTTC; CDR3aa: CASSLAKGGSGANVLTF
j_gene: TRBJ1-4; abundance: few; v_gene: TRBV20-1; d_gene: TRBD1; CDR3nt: TGCAGTGCTACACAGGGGCGTGGTGAAAAACTGTTTTTT; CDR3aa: CSATQGRGEKLFF
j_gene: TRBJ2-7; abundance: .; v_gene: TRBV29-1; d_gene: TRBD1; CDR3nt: TGCAGCGTGGGGGGACAGGGGGCGCGGCAGTACTTC; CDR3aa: CSVGGQGARQYF
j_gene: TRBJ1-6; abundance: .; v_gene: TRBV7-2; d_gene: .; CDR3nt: TGTGCCAGCAGCTCCCGGACGCGGGGAGGTTCACCCCTCCACTTT; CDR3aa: CASSSRTRGGSPLHF
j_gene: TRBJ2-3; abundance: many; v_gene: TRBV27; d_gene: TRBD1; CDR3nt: TGTGCCAGCAGTCCAATTCGGAGACAGGGTACAGATACGCAGTATTTT; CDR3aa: CASSPIRRQGTDTQYF
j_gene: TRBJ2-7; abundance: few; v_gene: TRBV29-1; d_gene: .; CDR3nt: TGCAGCGTTGACGTAGGTGAGGGCTACGAGCAGTACTTC; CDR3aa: CSVDVGEGYEQYF
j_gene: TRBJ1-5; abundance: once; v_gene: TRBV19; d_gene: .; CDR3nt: TGTGCCAGTAGTAAAGGGGGGCAACAGCCCCAGCATTTT; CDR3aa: CASSKGGQQPQHF
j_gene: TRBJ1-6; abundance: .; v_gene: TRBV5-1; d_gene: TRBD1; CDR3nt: TGCGCCAGCAGCTTTACAGGGGAGAGTTCACCCCTCCACTTT; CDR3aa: CASSFTGESSPLHF
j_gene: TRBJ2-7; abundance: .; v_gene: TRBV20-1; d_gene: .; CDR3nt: TGCAGTGCTAGACTGGCAGGTTACGAGCAGTACTTC; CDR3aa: CSARLAGYEQYF
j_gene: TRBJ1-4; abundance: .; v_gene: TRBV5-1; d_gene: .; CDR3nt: TGCGCCAGCAGCAGAGAGGGAGGACCTGAAAAACTGTTTTTT; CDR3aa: CASSREGGPEKLFF
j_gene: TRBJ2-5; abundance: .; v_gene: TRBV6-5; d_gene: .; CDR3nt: TGTGCCAGCAGCATCACAGGGATATGGAAAGAGACCCAGTACTTC; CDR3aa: CASSITGIWKETQYF